Below, 26 T cell receptor beta chains from the same sample are listed, as sequenced in a study of blood T cell repertoires in COVID-19. The repertoire was sequenced with immunoSEQ multiplex PCR; TCRdb's copy has only in-frame clones and lacks some. The sample lists around 170,000 clones; roughly 87% were seen once. The specimen sequenced was PBMCs or T cells enriched from blood (not recorded which). All receptors come from a woman between 50 and 59 years old who had recovered from COVID-19.

The V and J genes are TRBV19 and TRBJ2-4; D is undetermined. This CDR3 has 12 residues. V dropped 6 bases and J dropped 5 bases, with 8 bases sitting between them. In germline, CDR1 is LNHDA, CDR2 SQIVND (reference sequence). The CDR3, as DNA: TGTGCCAGTAGCAACTCGGAAAACATTCAGTACTTC. Translated, it gives CASSNSENIQYF.

This clone showed up just a few times. The chain carries TRBV27 and TRBJ1-6; the D gene is possibly TRBD1 (6 bases). CDR1 and CDR2 from the germline V gene are MNHEY and SMNVEV (reference sequence). The CDR3 has 15 amino acids. Trimming took 6 bases from V and 7 from J, leaving 16 bases between them. The CDR3 DNA sequence: TGTGCCAGCAGCCAGGGGACGGGAAGGAATTCACCCCTCCACTTT. This codes for CASSQGTGRNSPLHF.

This chain uses TRBV27 with TRBJ2-7, with a possible D match to TRBD2 (6 bases). The CDR3 extends over 15 amino acids. V gave up 3 bases and J gave up 3 bases, with 15 bases separating them. The germline gives CDR1 MNHEY, CDR2 SMNVEV (reference sequence). The CDR3 loop is CASSLTLTGGYEQYF. CDR3 DNA: TGTGCCAGCAGTTTGACCCTCACCGGGGGCTACGAGCAGTACTTC.

A few counts support this clone. The genes are TRBV4-3 and TRBJ1-5, with TRBD1 as a possible D gene (5 bases). Germline values: CDR1 LGHNA, CDR2 YSLEER. The CDR3 loop spans 15 amino acids. Trimming stripped 4 bases from V and 2 bases from J, with 12 bases between. The chain's CDR3 is CASSLNEGGNQPQHF. The CDR3 DNA sequence: TGCGCCAGCAGCCTGAATGAAGGGGGCAATCAGCCCCAGCATTTT.

This clone was seen a single time. The chain employs TRBV19 and TRBJ2-5; no firm D call. This CDR3 is built from 14 residues. Germline V gene sequence: CDR1 LNHDA, CDR2 SQIVND (reference sequence). Trimming left V 5 bases short and J 7 bases short, with 17 bases between. CDR3 bases: TGTGCCAGTAGTTCCCAGACTGGGTACGGGACCCAGTACTTC. This sequence encodes CASSSQTGYGTQYF.

This clone occurred once. This sequence joins TRBV29-1 and TRBJ1-2; 7 nucleotides agree with TRBD1. From germline, CDR1 is SQVTM and CDR2 ANQGSEA. CDR3 length: 14 amino acids. The trim removed 7 bases at V and 2 bases at J, leaving 10 bases unmatched. The CDR3, as DNA: TGCAGCGCCCAACAGGGGAGCGGCAACTATGGCTACACCTTC. This translates into CSAQQGSGNYGYTF. Full variable domain (remainder filled in from reference TRBV29-1 and TRBJ1-2): SAVISQKPSRDICQRGTSLTIQCQVDSQVTMMFWYRQQPGQSLTLIATANQGSEATYESGFVIDKFPISRPNLTFSTLTVSNMSPEDSSIYLCSAQQGSGNYGYTFGSGTRLTVV.

V is TRBV3-1 (or the pseudogene TRBV3-2) and J is TRBJ1-2; D is possibly TRBD1 (6 bases). CDR1 LGHDT and CDR2 YNNKEL come from the germline V gene (reference sequence). The CDR3 covers 15 residues. Trimming removed 3 bases from V and 4 bases from J, with 15 bases in between. For the CDR3, the DNA is TGTGCCAGCAGCCACTCGGGGGGGCGGAGCTATGGCTACACCTTC. Residues: CASSHSGGRSYGYTF.

V gene TRBV4-1 combines with J gene TRBJ1-1; D is undetermined. Trimming shortened V by 0 bases and J by 1 base, and 12 bases separated the two germline ends. This CDR3 region has 16 residues. The germline V gene encodes CDR1 MGHRA and CDR2 YSYEKL. CDR3 sequence: CASSQDHDTQNTEAFF. In DNA, the CDR3 is TGCGCCAGCAGCCAAGATCATGACACCCAGAACACTGAAGCTTTCTTT.

The rearrangement links TRBV3-1 (or the pseudogene TRBV3-2) to TRBJ2-1, with D tentatively TRBD1 (6 bases). The CDR3 spans 15 residues. V was shortened by 6 bases and J by 5 bases, with 17 bases between the two germline ends. Germline CDR1 is LGHDT and CDR2 is YNNKEL (reference sequence). The CDR3 DNA is TGTGCCAGCAGACAGGGCAGCGCCACTAACAATGAGCAGTTCTTC. Translating it yields CASRQGSATNNEQFF.

The CDR3 bases are TGTGCCAGCTCACCACCAGGGGTTCGCTATGGCTACACCTTC. Its protein is CASSPPGVRYGYTF. The rearrangement joins TRBV18 to TRBJ1-2, with D possibly TRBD1 on 5 matching bases. CDR3 size: 14 residues. Between the trimmed V and J ends, which lost 0 bases and 4 bases, there was a span of 9 bases. The germline gives CDR1 KGHSH, CDR2 LQKENI.

This clone was picked up a small number of times. The V call is TRBV5-1, the J call TRBJ1-6; D gene ambiguous. This CDR3 is built from 15 residues. CDR1 and CDR2 (germline): SGHRS, YFSETQ. The V end was cut by 0 bases, the J end by 7 bases, with 11 bases between. CDR3 loop: CASSLDGGRNSPLHF. CDR3 bases: TGCGCCAGCAGCTTGGACGGAGGACGAAATTCACCCCTCCACTTT.

Written as DNA, the CDR3 is TGTGCCAGCAGCGCGCTCAGGGGCCCCTCCTACAATGAGCAGTTCTTC. Protein product: CASSALRGPSYNEQFF. The chain links TRBV14 to TRBJ2-1; the D gene is possibly TRBD1 (6 bases). V was pared by 5 bases and J by 0 bases, with 14 bases between. This CDR3 is 16 amino acids long. Per the germline V gene, CDR1 is SGHDN and CDR2 is FVKESK.

The CDR3 nucleotides read TGTGCCAGCCGTCGACAGGGGGTTCAGTACTCACCCCTCCACTTT. This encodes CASRRQGVQYSPLHF. This chain joins TRBV11-3 and TRBJ1-6; 9 bases agree with TRBD1. With 8 bases clipped from V and 10 bases from J, the junction kept 12 bases outside the gene matches. This CDR3 has 15 residues. In germline, CDR1 is SGHNT, CDR2 YENEEA.

This chain connects TRBV5-4 to TRBJ2-7, with unresolved D. V dropped 1 base and J dropped 2 bases, with 10 bases sitting between them. CDR1 SGHNT and CDR2 YYREEE come from the germline V gene (reference sequence). The CDR3 has 14 amino acids. The CDR3 is CASSLNLDTYEQYF. The CDR3 nucleotides are TGTGCCAGCAGCTTGAATTTAGACACCTACGAGCAGTACTTC. Variable domain in full (rest from reference TRBV5-4 and TRBJ2-7): ETGVTQSPTHLIKTRGQQVTLRCSSQSGHNTVSWYQQALGQGPQFIFQYYREEENGRGNFPPRFSGLQFPNYSSELNVNALELDDSALYLCASSLNLDTYEQYFGPGTRLTVT.

The chain is built from TRBV12-3 or TRBV12-4 and TRBJ2-7; D remains ambiguous. Trimming took off 3 bases at V and 3 bases at J, with 9 bases between the two ends. CDR3 size: 13 residues. The CDR3 DNA follows: TGTGCCAGCAGTTTCTTACCAGGCTACGAGCAGTACTTC. Residues: CASSFLPGYEQYF.

CDR3: CASSSQAYTYEQYF. DNA for the CDR3: TGTGCCAGTAGTAGCCAGGCGTATACCTACGAGCAGTACTTC. The chain carries TRBV19 and TRBJ2-7; no clear D gene. The CDR3 has 14 residues. Germline lookup yields CDR1 LNHDA and CDR2 SQIVND (reference sequence). Trimming cost V 4 bases and J 2 bases, with 12 bases left between them.

V gene TRBV7-2 combines with J gene TRBJ1-5; weak D call: TRBD1 (5 bases). The germline V gene has CDR1 SGHTA and CDR2 FQGNSA. The CDR3 loop spans 14 amino acids. V lost 1 base to trimming and J lost 6 bases, with 10 bases between them. CDR3 DNA: TGTGCCAGCAGCTTAGTCCAGGGTGGTCAGCCCCAGCATTTT. Protein: CASSLVQGGQPQHF.

The chain carries TRBV7-9 and TRBJ2-5, with D maybe TRBD2 (6 bases). This CDR3 is 14 amino acids long. Looked up from germline, CDR1 is SEHNR and CDR2 is FQNEAQ (reference sequence). The V end lost 5 bases, the J end lost 1 base, and 11 bases lay between the germline ends. The CDR3 sequence is CASSPRGTQETQYF. DNA for the CDR3: TGTGCCAGCAGCCCCCGGGGGACCCAAGAGACCCAGTACTTC.

This chain connects TRBV7-6 to TRBJ2-1, with D tentatively TRBD1 (6 bases). Germline CDR1 is SGHVS and CDR2 is FNYEAQ. Deletions cut 4 bases from V and 8 bases from J, with 21 bases between. The CDR3 has 16 amino acids. CDR3 amino acids: CASSSGRTSEGDEQFF. CDR3 coding DNA: TGTGCCAGCAGCTCCGGACGAACTTCAGAGGGGGATGAGCAGTTCTTC.

The rearrangement joins TRBV9 to TRBJ2-1; the match to TRBD1 covers 11 bases. Germline V CDR1 and CDR2: SGDLS, YYNGEE. The V and J ends lost 3 bases and 5 bases, in that order; junction bases with no gene match: 7. The CDR3 is 16 amino acids. In DNA form, the CDR3 reads TGTGCCAGCAGCGCCGGACAGGGGGCGGTTGACAATGAGCAGTTCTTC. Translating it yields CASSAGQGAVDNEQFF.

CDR3 sequence: CASSGTGDLTYEQYF. The CDR3 region has the DNA TGTGCCAGCAGTGGAACCGGGGACTTAACCTACGAGCAGTACTTC. The chain is built from TRBV27 and TRBJ2-7, with a tentative D call TRBD2 (6 bases). The V end lost 5 bases, the J end lost 2 bases, and 16 bases lay between the germline ends. Germline assignment: CDR1 MNHEY and CDR2 SMNVEV (reference sequence). The CDR3 is 15 residues long.

CDR3 sequence (DNA): TGTGCCAGCAGCACCAACTCGAACACCGGGGAGCTGTTTTTT. Translated, it gives CASSTNSNTGELFF. This chain connects TRBV9 to TRBJ2-2; D unresolved. V was shortened by 4 bases and J by 0 bases, with 7 bases between the two germline ends. The CDR3 has 14 residues. The germline CDR1 and CDR2 sequences are SGDLS and YYNGEE.

A remark on this clone: Other nucleotide sequences in the sample specify the same CDR3. The V and J genes are TRBV5-1 and TRBJ1-3; D not resolved. CDR3 length: 14 residues. Between the trimmed V and J ends, which lost 5 bases and 2 bases, there was a span of 11 bases. Germline CDR1 SGHRS, CDR2 YFSETQ. The CDR3 sequence is CASRSEGTGNTIYF. DNA for the CDR3: TGCGCCAGCAGGTCCGAGGGAACTGGAAACACCATATATTTT.

This chain links TRBV28 with TRBJ2-5, with D maybe TRBD2 (6 bases). Germline loops: CDR1 MDHEN, CDR2 SYDVKM. CDR3 size: 15 residues. The V and J ends lost 5 bases and 5 bases respectively, with 18 bases between them. The CDR3 DNA reads as TGTGCCAGCAGTCGCTCCCAGGTGGGGAGGGAGACCCAGTACTTC. Amino acid sequence: CASSRSQVGRETQYF. Full variable domain (remainder filled in from reference TRBV28 and TRBJ2-5): DVKVTQSSRYLVKRTGEKVFLECVQDMDHENMFWYRQDPGLGLRLIYFSYDVKMKEKGDIPEGYSVSREKKERFSLILESASTNQTSMYLCASSRSQVGRETQYFGPGTRLLVL.

The gene calls are TRBV11-2 and TRBJ2-5, with 9 bases aligning to TRBD2. The V gene end was trimmed by 5 bases and the J gene end by 4 bases; junction bases not matched to a gene: 5. The V gene's germline CDR1 is SGHAT and CDR2 FQNNGV. This CDR3 is built from 14 residues. DNA of the CDR3: TGTGCCAGCAGCCCAGGGACTAGCACAGAGACCCAGTACTTC. Translation: CASSPGTSTETQYF.

This chain connects TRBV6-5 to TRBJ1-2; no firm D call. The CDR3 is 13 amino acids. Germline CDR1 and CDR2: MNHEY and SVGAGI. With 2 bases removed from V and 3 bases from J, the gap between germline ends came to 7 bases. The CDR3 DNA reads as TGTGCCAGCAGTTACAATCCAGACTATGGCTACACCTTC. Its translation is CASSYNPDYGYTF.